The 9 T cell receptor beta chains below all came from one sample that was sequenced in a study of T cell repertoires in cytomegalovirus infection. TCRdb re-derived calls from the reads in MiXCR, one entry per CDR3 protein. The repertoire consists of 150,000 to 200,000 distinct CDR3 sequences, with more than 15% occurring once and the leading ten covering around a sixth. What was sequenced was CD8+ T cells from PBMCs. The origin of the receptors is a human donor in good health (CMV status not recorded). Some clones in this sample may be carry-over from other donors' samples.

This rearrangement joins TRBV11-2 to TRBJ2-4; D is possibly TRBD1 (5 bases). Germline CDR1 reads SGHAT; CDR2 reads FQNNGV. Trimming removed 7 bases at V and 13 bases at J, with 26 bases between. This CDR3 region has 15 residues. CDR3 loop: CASTHRTLAKNRQYF. In DNA, the CDR3 is TGTGCCAGCACCCATCGGACCTTAGCCAAAAACAGGCAGTACTTC.

CDR3 DNA: TGTGCCATTGGGACTAGCGGGGGTTACGAGACCCAGTACTTC. It codes for CAIGTSGGYETQYF. The rearrangement joins TRBV10-3 to TRBJ2-5; 14 bases align to TRBD2. Germline loops: CDR1 ENHRY, CDR2 SYGVKD. The CDR3 has 14 amino acids. V trimming: 9 bases; J trimming: 5 bases; junction bases outside the gene matches: 5.

This clonotype was recorded a few times. The chain carries TRBV2 and TRBJ2-4, with TRBD1 matching 9 bases. Germline V gene lookup returns CDR1 SNHLY and CDR2 FYNNEI. The CDR3 consists of 14 residues. The V and J ends lost 8 bases and 1 base, in that order; junction bases with no gene match: 3. In DNA form, the CDR3 reads TGTGCCAGCTACGACAGGGGGGCCAAAAACATTCAGTACTTC. It encodes CASYDRGAKNIQYF.

There are a few counts of this clonotype. The rearrangement joins TRBV10-3 to TRBJ2-7; a weak D match, TRBD2 (6 bases). Germline V gene lookup returns CDR1 ENHRY and CDR2 SYGVKD. The germline V and J ends were trimmed by 0 bases and 3 bases, with 9 bases remaining between them. The CDR3 has 14 residues. Here the CDR3 DNA reads TGTGCCATCAGTGAGTCGGGACTGAGCTACGAGCAGTACTTC. Protein product: CAISESGLSYEQYF.

The genes are TRBV11-3 and TRBJ2-2, with 7 bases matching TRBD2. J lost 6 bases, V lost 2 bases, and 9 bases had no gene match. CDR3 size: 16 residues. Germline V gene sequence: CDR1 SGHNT, CDR2 YENEEA. CDR3 DNA: TGTGCCAGCAGCTTAATGGGAGGGGAGGCCGCCGGGGAGCTGTTTTTT. It codes for CASSLMGGEAAGELFF.

The rearrangement joins TRBV6-8 to TRBJ2-1, with D possibly being TRBD2 (5 bases). In germline, CDR1 is MNHGY, CDR2 SAAAGT. This CDR3 contains 13 residues. V was trimmed by 3 bases and J by 9 bases, leaving 12 bases between them. CDR3 loop: CASSYSDAGEQFF. CDR3 coding DNA: TGTGCCAGCAGTTATAGCGATGCAGGTGAGCAGTTCTTC.

This clonotype was observed many times. The V call is TRBV7-2, the J call TRBJ2-5; D uncertain. Looked up from germline, CDR1 is SGHTA and CDR2 is FQGNSA. The V end was cut by 1 base, the J end by 4 bases, with 16 bases between. The CDR3 has 16 residues. The CDR3 is CASSLVSPVLPETQYF. CDR3 DNA: TGTGCCAGCAGCTTAGTCTCACCCGTTCTTCCAGAGACCCAGTACTTC.

This clonotype has only a few counts. The chain couples TRBV28 to TRBJ2-1; no firm D call. The CDR3 contains 13 residues. Germline V gene lookup returns CDR1 MDHEN and CDR2 SYDVKM. V lost 3 bases to trimming and J lost 3 bases, with 6 bases between them. The CDR3 coding sequence is TGTGCCAGCAGTTTCGGCGTCTACAATGAGCAGTTCTTC. Amino acids: CASSFGVYNEQFF.

This clonotype came up a few times. The gene calls are TRBV2 and TRBJ1-1; D remains ambiguous. The CDR3 contains 10 residues. V was pared by 6 bases and J by 6 bases, with 5 bases between. Per germline, CDR1 SNHLY and CDR2 FYNNEI. DNA of the CDR3: TGTGCCAGCAGAGGCGCTGAAGCTTTCTTT. It specifies CASRGAEAFF.